This T cell receptor (beta chain) was identified in a study of spatial heterogeneity in lung cancer. Background on the study: Each time, sequencing found more beta-chain sequences than alpha-chain sequences. The study observed each unique TCR and UMI combination more than ten times on average in raw reads.

The presence of a unique molecular identifier marked each TCR cDNA molecule. TCRdb used MiXCR to reprocess the 5' RACE reads, holding one entry per CDR3 protein. The sample has around 60,000 distinct CDR3 sequences; more than 7% are singletons. Time point specified: sample taken at primary tumor resection. Tumor, nontumor lung or frozen PBMC supplied whole RNA that was sequenced unsorted. Patients with untreated early-stage non-small cell lung cancer, numbering 55 to 80, were the donors. This clonotype has just a few counts. The source material was PBMCs, sampled at surgery. This TCR was sampled from a female donor with early-stage non-small cell lung cancer.

The CDR3 DNA is TGTGCCAGCAGCTCCGGGGACGGTGAAAAACTGTTTTTT. This encodes CASSSGDGEKLFF. This chain links TRBV7-7 with TRBJ1-4; D might be TRBD1 (5 bases). From germline, CDR1 is SSHAT and CDR2 FNYEAQ (reference sequence). The length of the CDR3 is 13 residues. Trimming removed 4 bases at V and 7 bases at J, with 10 bases between.